This TCR beta chain was observed in a study of regulatory T cells in long-lasting Graves disease. Time point noted: persistent/refractory GD, antithyroid drugs over 5 years with positive TRAb. Preparation of the TCR library used RNA extracted from PBMCs. The CDR3 loop spans 15 amino acids. V lost 0 bases and J lost 8; bases outside the gene matches: 6. Germline V CDR1 and CDR2: SGHAT, FQNNGV. The TCR beta library used iRepertoire HTBI primers with Arm-PCR amplification of CDR3. TCRdb fed the multiplex PCR reads into MiXCR, producing one record per CDR3 protein. In the table there are about 470,000 distinct CDR3 sequences, more than 20% of which are singletons.

Sequencing was performed on peripheral blood mononuclear cells (PBMCs), taken when the disease was refractory, from a patient treated with antithyroid drugs. The genes are TRBV11-2 and TRBJ2-1; TRBD2 matches at 8 bases. The receptor was derived from a female donor with Graves disease. This chain's CDR3 is CASSLDGTSWDEQFF. As DNA, the CDR3 is TGTGCCAGCAGCTTAGACGGGACTAGTTGGGATGAGCAGTTCTTC. The variable domain in full, with the rest retrieved from reference TRBV11-2 and TRBJ2-1, is EAGVAQSPRYKIIEKRQSVAFWCNPISGHATLYWYQQILGQGPKLLIQFQNNGVVDDSQLPKDRFSAERLKGVDSTLKIQPAKLEDSAVYLCASSLDGTSWDEQFFGPGTRLTVL.